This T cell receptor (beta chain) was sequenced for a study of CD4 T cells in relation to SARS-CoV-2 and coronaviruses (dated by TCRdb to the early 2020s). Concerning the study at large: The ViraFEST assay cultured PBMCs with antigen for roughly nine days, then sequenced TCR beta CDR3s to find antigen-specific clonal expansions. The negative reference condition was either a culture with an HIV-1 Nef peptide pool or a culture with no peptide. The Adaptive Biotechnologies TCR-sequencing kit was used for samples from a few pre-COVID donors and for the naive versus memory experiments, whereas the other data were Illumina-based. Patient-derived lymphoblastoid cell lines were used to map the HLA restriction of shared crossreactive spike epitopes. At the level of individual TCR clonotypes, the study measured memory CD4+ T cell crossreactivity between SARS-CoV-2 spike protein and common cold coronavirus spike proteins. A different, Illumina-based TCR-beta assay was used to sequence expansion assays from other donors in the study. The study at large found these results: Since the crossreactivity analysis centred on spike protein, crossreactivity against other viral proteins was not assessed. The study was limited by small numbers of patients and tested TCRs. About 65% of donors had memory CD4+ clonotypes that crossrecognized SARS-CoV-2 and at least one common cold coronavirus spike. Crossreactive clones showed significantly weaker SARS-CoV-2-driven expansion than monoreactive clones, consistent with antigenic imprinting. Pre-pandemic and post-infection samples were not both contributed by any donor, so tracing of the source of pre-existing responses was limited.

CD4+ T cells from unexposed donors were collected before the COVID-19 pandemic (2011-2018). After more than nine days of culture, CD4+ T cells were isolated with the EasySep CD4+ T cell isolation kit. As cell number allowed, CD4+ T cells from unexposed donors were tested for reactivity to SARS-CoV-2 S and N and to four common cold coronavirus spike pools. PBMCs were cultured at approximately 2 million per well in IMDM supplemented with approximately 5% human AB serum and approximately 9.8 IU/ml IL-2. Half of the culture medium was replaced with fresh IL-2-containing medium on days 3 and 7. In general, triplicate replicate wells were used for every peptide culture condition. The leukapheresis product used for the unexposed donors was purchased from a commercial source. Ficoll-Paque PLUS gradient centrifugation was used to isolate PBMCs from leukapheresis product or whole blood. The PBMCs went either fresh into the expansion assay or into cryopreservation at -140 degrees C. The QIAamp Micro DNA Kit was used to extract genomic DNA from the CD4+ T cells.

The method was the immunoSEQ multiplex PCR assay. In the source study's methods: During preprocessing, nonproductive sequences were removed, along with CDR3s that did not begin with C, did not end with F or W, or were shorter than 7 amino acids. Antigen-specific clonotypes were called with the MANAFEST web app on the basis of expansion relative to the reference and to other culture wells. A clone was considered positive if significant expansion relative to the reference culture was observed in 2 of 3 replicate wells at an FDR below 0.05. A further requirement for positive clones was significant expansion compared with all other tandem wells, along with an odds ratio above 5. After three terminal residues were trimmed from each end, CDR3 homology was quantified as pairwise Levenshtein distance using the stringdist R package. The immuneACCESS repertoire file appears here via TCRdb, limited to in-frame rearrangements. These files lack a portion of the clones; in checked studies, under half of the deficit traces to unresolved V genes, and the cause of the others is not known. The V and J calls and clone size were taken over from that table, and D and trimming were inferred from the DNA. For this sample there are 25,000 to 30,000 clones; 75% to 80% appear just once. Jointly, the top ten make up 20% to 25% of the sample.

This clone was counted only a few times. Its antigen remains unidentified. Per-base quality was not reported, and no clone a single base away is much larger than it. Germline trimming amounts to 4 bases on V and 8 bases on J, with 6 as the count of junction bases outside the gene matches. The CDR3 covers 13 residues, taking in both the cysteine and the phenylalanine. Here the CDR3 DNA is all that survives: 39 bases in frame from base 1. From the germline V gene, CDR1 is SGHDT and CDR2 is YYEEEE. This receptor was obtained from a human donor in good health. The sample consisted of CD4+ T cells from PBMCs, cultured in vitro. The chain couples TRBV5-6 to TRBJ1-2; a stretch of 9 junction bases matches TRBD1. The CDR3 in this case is CASSIQGAGGYTF. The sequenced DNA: TGTGCCAGCAGCATACAGGGGGCCGGCGGCTACACCTTC.